The rows below give T cell receptor beta chains drawn from one sample of a study of blood T cell repertoires in COVID-19. Sequenced by immunoSEQ multiplex PCR; TCRdb stores in-frame clones only, minus some. The sample has about 210,000 clones; almost 85% are singletons. The specimen was peripheral blood. These TCRs come from a woman in her 40s with acute or convalescent COVID-19. Each CDR3 is given with its conserved first and last residue. Each record gives: clone size, V gene, J gene, D gene, CDR3 protein, CDR3 DNA. The D gene is left open where the match is weak. Expanded clones are given a class, and other clones once, few, many or no size at all.

.	TRBV27	TRBJ2-1	.	CASSSGHRSYNEQFF	TGTGCCAGCAGTTCAGGACACCGCTCCTACAATGAGCAGTTCTTC
.	TRBV19	TRBJ2-5	TRBD2	CASSPGLEETQYF	TGTGCCAGTAGTCCTGGACTAGAGGAGACCCAGTACTTC
.	TRBV9	TRBJ1-5	.	CASSADPQGIQPQHF	TGTGCCAGCAGCGCGGACCCACAGGGTATCCAGCCCCAGCATTTT
.	TRBV5-8	TRBJ2-7	.	CASSLASYEQYF	TGTGCCAGCAGCTTGGCTAGCTACGAGCAGTACTTC
.	TRBV29-1	TRBJ2-5	TRBD2	CSGGVAGVKSETQYF	TGCAGCGGTGGGGTAGCGGGAGTAAAATCAGAGACCCAGTACTTC
.	TRBV6-2/TRBV6-3	TRBJ2-3	TRBD2	CASSSGLAPTRDTQYF	TGTGCCAGCAGTTCGGGACTAGCGCCGACGCGGGATACGCAGTATTTT
.	TRBV5-1	TRBJ2-7	TRBD2	CASSWSSSGGAYEQYF	TGCGCCAGCAGCTGGAGTTCTAGCGGGGGGGCCTACGAGCAGTACTTC
.	TRBV4-2	TRBJ2-3	TRBD1	CASSPEGGRGKTDTQYF	TGTGCCAGCAGCCCGGAAGGGGGCAGGGGGAAAACAGATACGCAGTATTTT
.	TRBV30	TRBJ1-1	.	CAWSVSRGTEAFF	TGTGCCTGGAGTGTCAGTAGGGGCACTGAAGCTTTCTTT
.	TRBV7-2	TRBJ2-5	.	CASSFRTETKETQYF	TGTGCCAGCAGCTTTCGGACAGAGACTAAAGAGACCCAGTACTTC
.	TRBV29-1	TRBJ2-2	TRBD1	CSVGGTVDTGELFF	TGCAGCGTTGGAGGGACAGTCGACACCGGGGAGCTGTTTTTT
.	TRBV6-5	TRBJ2-7	TRBD2	CASSYKPSGGYEQYF	TGTGCCAGCAGTTACAAGCCTAGCGGGGGTTACGAGCAGTACTTC
few	TRBV2	TRBJ2-3	.	CASSEALPREDTQYF	TGTGCCAGCAGTGAAGCCCTCCCCCGAGAGGATACGCAGTATTTT
.	TRBV20-1	TRBJ2-6	TRBD2	CSASRSGDSLWANVLTF	TGCAGTGCTAGTCGGAGCGGGGATTCTCTCTGGGCCAACGTCCTGACTTTC
.	TRBV15	TRBJ2-3	.	CATSRYRAGDTQYF	TGTGCCACCAGCAGATACAGGGCCGGAGATACGCAGTATTTT
.	TRBV7-2	TRBJ1-6	.	CASSLVGQGNSPLHF	TGTGCCAGCAGCTTAGTGGGCCAGGGGAATTCACCCCTCCACTTT
.	TRBV5-1	TRBJ1-2	.	CASSLGGLSGYTF	TGCGCCAGCAGCTTGGGGGGCTTAAGTGGCTACACCTTC
.	TRBV7-8	TRBJ1-4	.	CASSNGQMNEKLFF	TGTGCCAGCAGCAACGGACAGATGAATGAAAAACTGTTTTTT